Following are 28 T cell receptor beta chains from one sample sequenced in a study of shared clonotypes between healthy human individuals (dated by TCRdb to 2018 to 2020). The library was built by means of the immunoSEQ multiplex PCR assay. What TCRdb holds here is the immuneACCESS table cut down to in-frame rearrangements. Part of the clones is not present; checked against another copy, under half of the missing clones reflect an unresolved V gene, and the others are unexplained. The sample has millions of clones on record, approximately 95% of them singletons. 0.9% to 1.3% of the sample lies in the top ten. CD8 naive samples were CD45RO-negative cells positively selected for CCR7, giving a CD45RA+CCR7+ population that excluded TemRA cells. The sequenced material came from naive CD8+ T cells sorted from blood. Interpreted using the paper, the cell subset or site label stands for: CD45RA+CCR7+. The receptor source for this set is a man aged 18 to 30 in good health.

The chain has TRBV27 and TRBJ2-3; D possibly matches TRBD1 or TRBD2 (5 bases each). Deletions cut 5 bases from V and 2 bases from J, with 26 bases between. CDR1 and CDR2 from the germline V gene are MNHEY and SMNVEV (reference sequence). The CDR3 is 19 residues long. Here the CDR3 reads CASSLLEVTRGVSTDTQYF. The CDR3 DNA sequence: TGTGCCAGCAGTCTGTTGGAAGTCACTAGGGGAGTATCCACAGATACGCAGTATTTT.

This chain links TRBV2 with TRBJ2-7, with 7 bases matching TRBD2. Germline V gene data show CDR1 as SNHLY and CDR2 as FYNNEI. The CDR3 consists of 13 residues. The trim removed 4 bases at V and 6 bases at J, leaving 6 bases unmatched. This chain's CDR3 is CASSGAGEIEQYF. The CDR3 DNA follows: TGTGCCAGCAGTGGGGCGGGGGAGATCGAGCAGTACTTC.

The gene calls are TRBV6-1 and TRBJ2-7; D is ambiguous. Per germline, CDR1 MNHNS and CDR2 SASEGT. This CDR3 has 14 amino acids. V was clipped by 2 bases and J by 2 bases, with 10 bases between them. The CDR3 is CASSEFTVAYEQYF. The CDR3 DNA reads TGTGCCAGCAGTGAATTCACAGTTGCCTACGAGCAGTACTTC.

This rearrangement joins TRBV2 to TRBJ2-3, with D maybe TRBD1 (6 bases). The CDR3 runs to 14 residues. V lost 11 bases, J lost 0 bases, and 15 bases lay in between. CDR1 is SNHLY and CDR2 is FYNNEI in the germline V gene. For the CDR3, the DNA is TGTGCCGGAGACGGGACATGGAGCACAGATACGCAGTATTTT. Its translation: CAGDGTWSTDTQYF. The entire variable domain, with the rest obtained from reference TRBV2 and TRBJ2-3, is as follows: EPEVTQTPSHQVTQMGQEVILRCVPISNHLYFYWYRQILGQKVEFLVSFYNNEISEKSEIFDDQFSVERPDGSNFTLKIRSTKLEDSAMYFCAGDGTWSTDTQYFGPGTRLTVL.

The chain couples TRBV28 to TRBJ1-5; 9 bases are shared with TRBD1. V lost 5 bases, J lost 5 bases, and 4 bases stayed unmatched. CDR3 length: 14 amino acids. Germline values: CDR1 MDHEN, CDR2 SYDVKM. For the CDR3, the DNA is TGTGCCAGCAGTCCGAGGACAGGGGATCAGCCCCAGCATTTT. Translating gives CASSPRTGDQPQHF.

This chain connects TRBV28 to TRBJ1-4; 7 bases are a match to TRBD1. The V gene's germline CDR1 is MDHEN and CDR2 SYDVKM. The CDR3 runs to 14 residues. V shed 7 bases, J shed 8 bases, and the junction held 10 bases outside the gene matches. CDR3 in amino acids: CASTIQGEDEKLFF. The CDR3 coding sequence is TGTGCCAGCACCATTCAGGGGGAAGACGAAAAACTGTTTTTT.

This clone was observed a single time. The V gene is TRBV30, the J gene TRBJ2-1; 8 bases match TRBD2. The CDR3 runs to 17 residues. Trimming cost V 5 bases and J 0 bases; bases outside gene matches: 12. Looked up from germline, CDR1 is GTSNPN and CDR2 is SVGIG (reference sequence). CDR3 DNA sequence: TGTGCCTGGGAAAGGTGGCTAGCGGGCAGCTCCTACAATGAGCAGTTCTTC. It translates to CAWERWLAGSSYNEQFF.

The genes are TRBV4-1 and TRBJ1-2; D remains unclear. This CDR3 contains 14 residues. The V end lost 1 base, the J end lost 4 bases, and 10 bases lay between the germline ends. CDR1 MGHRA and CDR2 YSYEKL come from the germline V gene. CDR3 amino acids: CASSQGSASYGYTF. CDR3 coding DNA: TGCGCCAGCAGCCAAGGGTCAGCCTCCTATGGCTACACCTTC.

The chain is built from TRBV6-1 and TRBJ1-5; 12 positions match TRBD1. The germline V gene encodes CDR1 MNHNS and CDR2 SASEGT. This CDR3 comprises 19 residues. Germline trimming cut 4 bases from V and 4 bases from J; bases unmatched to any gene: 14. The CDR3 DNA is TGTGCCAGCAGTGCCGGGACAGGGGGCCAGCAGGTGGGGAATCAGCCCCAGCATTTT. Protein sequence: CASSAGTGGQQVGNQPQHF.

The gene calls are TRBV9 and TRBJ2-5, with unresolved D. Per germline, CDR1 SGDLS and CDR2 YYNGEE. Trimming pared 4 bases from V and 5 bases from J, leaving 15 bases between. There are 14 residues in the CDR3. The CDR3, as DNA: TGTGCCAGCAGCTCACGGTCCACAGTGGAGACCCAGTACTTC. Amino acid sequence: CASSSRSTVETQYF.

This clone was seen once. The DNA for the CDR3 is TGTGCCAGCAGCTACTGGCAGGGAGGTAATTCACCCCTCCACTTT. As protein: CASSYWQGGNSPLHF. The chain joins TRBV27 to TRBJ1-6, with TRBD1 as a possible D gene (5 bases). This CDR3 contains 15 residues. With 6 bases removed from V and 6 bases from J, the gap between germline ends came to 15 bases. Germline lookup yields CDR1 MNHEY and CDR2 SMNVEV (reference sequence).

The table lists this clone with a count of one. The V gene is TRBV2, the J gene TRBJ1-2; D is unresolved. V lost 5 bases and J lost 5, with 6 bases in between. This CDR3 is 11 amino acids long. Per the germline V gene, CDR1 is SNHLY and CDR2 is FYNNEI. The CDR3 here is CASSPRYGYTF. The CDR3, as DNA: TGTGCCAGCAGTCCGAGGTATGGCTACACCTTC.

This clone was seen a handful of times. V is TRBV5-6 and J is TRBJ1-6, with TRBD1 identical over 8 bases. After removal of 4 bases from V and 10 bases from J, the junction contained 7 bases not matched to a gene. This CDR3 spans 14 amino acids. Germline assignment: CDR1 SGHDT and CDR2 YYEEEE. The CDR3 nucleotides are TGTGCCAGCAGCGAGACAGGGGATTGGTCACCCCTCCACTTT. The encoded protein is CASSETGDWSPLHF.

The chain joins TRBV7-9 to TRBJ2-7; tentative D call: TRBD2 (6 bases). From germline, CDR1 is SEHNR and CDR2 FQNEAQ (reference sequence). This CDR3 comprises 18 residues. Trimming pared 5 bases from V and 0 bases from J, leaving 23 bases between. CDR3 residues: CASSPPLEGRAYSYEQYF. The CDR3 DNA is TGTGCCAGCAGCCCCCCCTTGGAGGGCAGGGCCTACTCCTACGAGCAGTACTTC.

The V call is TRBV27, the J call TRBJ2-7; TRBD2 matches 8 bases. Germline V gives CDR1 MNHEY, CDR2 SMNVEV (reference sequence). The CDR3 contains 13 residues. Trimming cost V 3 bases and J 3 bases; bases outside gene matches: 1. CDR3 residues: CASSLTSDYEQYF. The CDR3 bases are TGTGCCAGCAGTTTGACTAGCGACTACGAGCAGTACTTC.

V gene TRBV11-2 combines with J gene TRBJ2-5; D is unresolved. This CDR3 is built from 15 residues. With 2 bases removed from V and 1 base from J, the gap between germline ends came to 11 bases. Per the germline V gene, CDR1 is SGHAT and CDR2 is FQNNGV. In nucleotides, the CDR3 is TGTGCCAGCAGCTTAAGTCGGCGGACCCAAGAGACCCAGTACTTC. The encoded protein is CASSLSRRTQETQYF.

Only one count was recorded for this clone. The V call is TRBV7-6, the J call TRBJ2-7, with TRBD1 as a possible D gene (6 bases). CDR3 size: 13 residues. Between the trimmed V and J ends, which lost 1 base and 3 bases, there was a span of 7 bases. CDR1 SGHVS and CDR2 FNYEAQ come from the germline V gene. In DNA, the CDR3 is TGTGCCAGCAGCTTAGACAGGGTCTACGAGCAGTACTTC. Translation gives CASSLDRVYEQYF.

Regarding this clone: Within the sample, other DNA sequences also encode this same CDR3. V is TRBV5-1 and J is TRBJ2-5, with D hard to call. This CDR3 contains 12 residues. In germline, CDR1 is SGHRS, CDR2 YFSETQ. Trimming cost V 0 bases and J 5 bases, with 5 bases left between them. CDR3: CASSLEGETQYF. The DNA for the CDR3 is TGCGCCAGCAGCTTGGAAGGGGAGACCCAGTACTTC.

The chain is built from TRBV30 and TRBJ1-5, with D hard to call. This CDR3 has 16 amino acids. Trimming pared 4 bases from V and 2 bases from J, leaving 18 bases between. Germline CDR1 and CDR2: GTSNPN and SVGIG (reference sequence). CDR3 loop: CAWKGSSGSRNQPQHF. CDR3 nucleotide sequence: TGTGCCTGGAAAGGGAGCAGTGGTTCGCGCAATCAGCCCCAGCATTTT.

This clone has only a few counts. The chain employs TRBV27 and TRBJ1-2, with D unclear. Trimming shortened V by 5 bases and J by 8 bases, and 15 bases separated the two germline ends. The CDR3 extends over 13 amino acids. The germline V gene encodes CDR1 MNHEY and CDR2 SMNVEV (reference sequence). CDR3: CASSPSYVWGYTF. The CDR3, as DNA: TGTGCCAGCAGTCCCAGCTACGTCTGGGGCTACACCTTC.

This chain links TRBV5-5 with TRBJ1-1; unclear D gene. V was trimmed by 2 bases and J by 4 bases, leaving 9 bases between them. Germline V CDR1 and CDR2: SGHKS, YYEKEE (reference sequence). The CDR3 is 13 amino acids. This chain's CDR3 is CASSLFLLTEAFF. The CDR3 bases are TGTGCCAGCAGCTTATTTTTACTCACTGAAGCTTTCTTT.

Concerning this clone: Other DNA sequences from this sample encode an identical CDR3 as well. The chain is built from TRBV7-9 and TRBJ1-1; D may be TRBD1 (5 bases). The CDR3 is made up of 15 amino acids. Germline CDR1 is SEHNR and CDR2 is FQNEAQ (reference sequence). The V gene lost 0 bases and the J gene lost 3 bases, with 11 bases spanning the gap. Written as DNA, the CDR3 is TGTGCCAGCAGCTTAGCTCAGGGAATAGACACTGAAGCTTTCTTT. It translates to CASSLAQGIDTEAFF.

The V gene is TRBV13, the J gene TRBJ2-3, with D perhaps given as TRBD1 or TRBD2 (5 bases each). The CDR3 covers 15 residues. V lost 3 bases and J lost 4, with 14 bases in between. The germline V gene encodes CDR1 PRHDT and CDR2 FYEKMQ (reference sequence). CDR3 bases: TGTGCCAGCAGCTTGGGGACCCGCGATCCAGATACGCAGTATTTT. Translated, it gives CASSLGTRDPDTQYF.

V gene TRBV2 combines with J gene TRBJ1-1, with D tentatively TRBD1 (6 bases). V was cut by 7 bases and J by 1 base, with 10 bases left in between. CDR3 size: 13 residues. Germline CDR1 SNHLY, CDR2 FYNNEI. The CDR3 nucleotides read TGTGCCAGCACCCTGGACAGGAACACTGAAGCTTTCTTT. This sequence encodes CASTLDRNTEAFF.

The CDR3 bases are TGTGCCAGCAGCTCGGCTGGGGGGGCTACGCAGTATTTT. Its protein product is CASSSAGGATQYF. V and J are TRBV11-3 and TRBJ2-3, with a weak D call TRBD2 (7 bases). The CDR3 consists of 13 residues. Trimming took 4 bases from V and 8 from J, leaving 13 bases between them. Germline V gives CDR1 SGHNT, CDR2 YENEEA.

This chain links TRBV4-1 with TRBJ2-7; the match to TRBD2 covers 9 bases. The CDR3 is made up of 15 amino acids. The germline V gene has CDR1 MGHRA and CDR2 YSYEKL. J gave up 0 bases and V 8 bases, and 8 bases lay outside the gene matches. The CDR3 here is CASGLTSGSSYEQYF. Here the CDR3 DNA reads TGCGCCAGCGGGTTGACTAGCGGTAGCTCCTACGAGCAGTACTTC.

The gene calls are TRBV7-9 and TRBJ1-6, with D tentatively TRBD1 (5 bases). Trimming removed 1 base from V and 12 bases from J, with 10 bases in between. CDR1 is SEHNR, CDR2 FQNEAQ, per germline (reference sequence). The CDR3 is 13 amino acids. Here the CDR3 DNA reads TGTGCCAGCAGCTTAGGAATGGGGGGACCCCTCCACTTT. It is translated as CASSLGMGGPLHF.

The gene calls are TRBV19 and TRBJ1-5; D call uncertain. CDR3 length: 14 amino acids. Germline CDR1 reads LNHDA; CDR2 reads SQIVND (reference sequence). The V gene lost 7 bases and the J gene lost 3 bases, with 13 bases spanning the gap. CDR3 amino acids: CASNIPEYNQPQHF. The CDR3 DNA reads TGTGCCAGTAATATTCCGGAGTACAATCAGCCCCAGCATTTT. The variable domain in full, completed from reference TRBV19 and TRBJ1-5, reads DGGITQSPKYLFRKEGQNVTLSCEQNLNHDAMYWYRQDPGQGLRLIYYSQIVNDFQKGDIAEGYSVSREKKESFPLTVTSAQKNPTAFYLCASNIPEYNQPQHFGDGTRLSIL.